These 10 T cell receptor beta chains share one sample of origin, sequenced in a study of T cells in Graves' hyperthyroidism and ophthalmopathy. Researchers took RNA transcripts and amplified the TCR beta CDR3 regions from them. First-round RT-PCR with HTBI primers amplified the TCR CDR3 region. TCRdb reanalysed the multiplex PCR reads using MiXCR and keeps one entry per CDR3 protein. This sample yields some 400,000 distinct CDR3 sequences, of which about 13% are seen a single time; around 20% belongs to the top ten. The sample taken for sequencing was blood. The source is a man between 25 and 39 years old with Graves' hyperthyroidism that later progressed to Graves' ophthalmopathy.

This clonotype was counted ten times or more. The chain employs TRBV6-2 or TRBV6-3 and TRBJ1-5, with D perhaps TRBD1 (5 bases). The CDR3 is made up of 13 amino acids. The V end was cut by 8 bases, the J end by 4 bases, with 12 bases between. From germline, CDR1 is MNHEY and CDR2 SVGEGT. The CDR3 sequence: CASSDRTNQPQHF. The CDR3 coding sequence is TGTGCCAGCTCTGACAGAACAAATCAGCCCCAGCATTTT.

This clonotype was counted between two and nine times. The rearrangement uses TRBV9 and TRBJ2-7; TRBD2 is a possible D gene (6 bases). This CDR3 has 14 amino acids. In germline, CDR1 is SGDLS, CDR2 YYNGEE. Trimming took 0 bases from V and 7 from J, leaving 14 bases between them. CDR3 residues: CASSVDGTAIEQYF. The CDR3 region has the DNA TGTGCCAGCAGCGTAGATGGGACTGCTATAGAGCAGTACTTC.

This clonotype was counted many times. The chain uses TRBV12-3 or TRBV12-4 and TRBJ1-5; 7 nucleotides match TRBD1. The CDR3 has 15 amino acids. Germline trimming cut 2 bases from V and 6 bases from J; bases unmatched to any gene: 7. This CDR3 is CASSLRQGRAQPQHF. The CDR3 DNA reads as TGTGCCAGCAGTTTAAGACAGGGCAGAGCTCAGCCCCAGCATTTT.

This clonotype was found many times. This chain uses TRBV11-2 with TRBJ2-7; D is uncertain. V lost 1 base, J lost 7 bases, and 11 bases lay in between. CDR1 is SGHAT and CDR2 is FQNNGV in the germline V gene. CDR3 length equals 13 residues. The CDR3 is CASSLGSPGEQYF. The CDR3 DNA sequence: TGTGCCAGCAGCTTAGGCAGCCCGGGTGAGCAGTACTTC.

The rearrangement uses TRBV12-3 or TRBV12-4 and TRBJ2-3; 7 bases line up with TRBD1. This CDR3 region has 16 residues. The trim removed 3 bases at V and 5 bases at J, leaving 11 bases unmatched. The CDR3 coding sequence is TGTGCCAGCAGTTTGGAAGCCGGGACAGCCGAAGATACGCAGTATTTT. It encodes CASSLEAGTAEDTQYF.

CDR3 residues: CASSEVAELQPQHF. The CDR3 DNA sequence: TGTGCCAGCAGTGAAGTGGCAGAACTGCAGCCCCAGCATTTT. The chain joins TRBV6-1 to TRBJ1-5; D remains ambiguous. Germline assignment: CDR1 MNHNS and CDR2 SASEGT. Trimming removed 1 base from V and 7 bases from J, with 11 bases in between. The CDR3 has 14 residues.

In its sample, this clonotype was seen many times. This chain links TRBV5-1 with TRBJ2-3; 10 nucleotides match TRBD1. V shed 4 bases and J 1 base; nucleotides not matched to a gene: 3. The CDR3 contains 15 residues. Germline lookup yields CDR1 SGHRS and CDR2 YFSETQ. The CDR3 region has the DNA TGCGCCAGCAGCACCGGGACAGGGGGCACAGATACGCAGTATTTT. It codes for CASSTGTGGTDTQYF.

At least ten counts were recorded for this clonotype. The V gene is TRBV28, the J gene TRBJ2-7; tentative D call: TRBD1 (5 bases). The germline V gene encodes CDR1 MDHEN and CDR2 SYDVKM. There are 18 residues in the CDR3. Deletions cut 2 bases from V and 1 base from J, with 21 bases between. The CDR3 coding sequence is TGTGCCAGCAGTTTAGTCCCCCTAGTTTTTGGACAATCCTACGAGCAGTACTTC. Translating gives CASSLVPLVFGQSYEQYF.

This clonotype was recorded many times. The V call is TRBV12-3 or TRBV12-4, the J call TRBJ2-1; no definite D call. The CDR3 is 15 amino acids. The V end lost 6 bases, the J end lost 6 bases, and 18 bases lay between the germline ends. CDR3 sequence (DNA): TGTGCCAGCAGCTTTGGGCATCCTGGGCCCAATGAGCAGTTCTTC. Its protein product is CASSFGHPGPNEQFF.

This clonotype was recorded many times. At one boundary the junction diverges from the germline segment, which might be a read error. The gene calls are TRBV4-1 and TRBJ1-2; TRBD1 matches at 7 bases. CDR1 and CDR2 (germline): MGHRA, YSYEKL. The CDR3 runs to 13 residues. The CDR3 nucleotides are TGTGCCAGCAGCTTAGACAGGGATGGCGGCTACACCTTC. Amino acid sequence: CASSLDRDGGYTF.